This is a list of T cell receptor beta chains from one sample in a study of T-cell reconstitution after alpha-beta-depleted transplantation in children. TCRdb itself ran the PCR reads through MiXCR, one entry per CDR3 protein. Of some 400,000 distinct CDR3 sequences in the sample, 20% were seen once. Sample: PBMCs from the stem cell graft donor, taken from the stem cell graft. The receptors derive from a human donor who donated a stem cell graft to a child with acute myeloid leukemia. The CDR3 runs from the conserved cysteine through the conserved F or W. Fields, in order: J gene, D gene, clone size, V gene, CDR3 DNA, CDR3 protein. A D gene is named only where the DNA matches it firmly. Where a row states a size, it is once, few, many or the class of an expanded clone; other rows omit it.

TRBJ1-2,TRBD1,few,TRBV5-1,TGCGCCAGCACCGGGACAGCTTATGGCTACACCTTC,CASTGTAYGYTF
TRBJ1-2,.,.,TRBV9,TGTGCCAGCAGCGTAGGGACAGCTACTAACTATGGCTACACCTTC,CASSVGTATNYGYTF
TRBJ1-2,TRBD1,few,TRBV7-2,TGTGCCAGCAGCTTAACAGGGGAGGGCTCTGGCTACACCTTC,CASSLTGEGSGYTF
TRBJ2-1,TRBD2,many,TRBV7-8,TGTGCCAGCAGCGTTAGGTCTCGGACTAGCGGGATTGAGCAGTTCTTC,CASSVRSRTSGIEQFF
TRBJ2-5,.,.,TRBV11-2,TGTGCCAGCAGCGAGACCGGGGAGACCCAGTACTTC,CASSETGETQYF
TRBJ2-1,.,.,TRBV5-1,TGCGCCAGCAGCTGGGAGCCTCCTGGGATATCCTACAATGAGCAGTTCTTC,CASSWEPPGISYNEQFF
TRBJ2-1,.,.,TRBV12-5,TGTGCTAGTGGTTTGAGTCCTGGGCTTCGCAATGAGCAGTTCTTC,CASGLSPGLRNEQFF
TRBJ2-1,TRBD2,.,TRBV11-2,TGTGCCAGCAGCCCCCAGGCGGGAGGCCTCTACAATGAGCAGTTCTTC,CASSPQAGGLYNEQFF
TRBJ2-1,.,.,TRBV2,TGTGCCAGCAGTCAGATGCTCTCCTACAATGAGCAGTTCTTC,CASSQMLSYNEQFF
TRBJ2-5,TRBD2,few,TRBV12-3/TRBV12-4,TGTGCCAGCAGTGAGGGACTAGCGGGAGTAGAGACCCAGTACTTC,CASSEGLAGVETQYF
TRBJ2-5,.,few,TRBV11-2,TGTGCCAGCAGCTTATACGACCCGCAAGAGACCCAGTACTTC,CASSLYDPQETQYF
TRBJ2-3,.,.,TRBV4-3,TGCGCCAGCAGCCAAGATGGCCCCAATCCCTATGCGGGACCCACAGATACGCAGTATTTT,CASSQDGPNPYAGPTDTQYF
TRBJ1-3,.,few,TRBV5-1,TGCGCCAGCAGCTTGGGGACAGCAAGAAACACCATATATTTT,CASSLGTARNTIYF
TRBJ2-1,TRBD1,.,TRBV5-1,TGCGCCAGCAGTCCCCAGGGACAGCCCCATGAGCAGTTCTTC,CASSPQGQPHEQFF
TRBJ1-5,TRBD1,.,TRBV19,TGTGCCAGTAGTATCTACGGACAGGACAATCAGCCCCAGCATTTT,CASSIYGQDNQPQHF
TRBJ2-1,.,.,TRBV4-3,TGCGCCAGCAGCCAAGATTTTGCCGGGAATGAGCAGTTCTTC,CASSQDFAGNEQFF
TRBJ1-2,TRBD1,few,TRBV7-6,TGTGCCAGCAGCTTAGCGGAAGGCCGGGACAGCTATGGCTACACCTTC,CASSLAEGRDSYGYTF
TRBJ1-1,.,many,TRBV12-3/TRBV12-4,TGTGCCAGCAGTGTTGGGGGGCACACTGAAGCTTTCTTT,CASSVGGHTEAFF
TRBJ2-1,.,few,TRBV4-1,TGCGCCAGCAGCCAAGATGACTTCAGCTCCTACAATGAGCAGTTCTTC,CASSQDDFSSYNEQFF
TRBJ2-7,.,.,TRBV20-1,TGCAGTGCCCTCTATTCGACAGGCCCCGAGCAGTACTTC,CSALYSTGPEQYF
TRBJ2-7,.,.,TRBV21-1,TGTGCCAGCAGCTTCGGACTAGCGGACTACTACGAGCAGTACTTC,CASSFGLADYYEQYF
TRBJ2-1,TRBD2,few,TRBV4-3,TGCGCCAGCAGCCAAGATGTCGCGGGAGTAAAGCGCAATGAGCAGTTCTTC,CASSQDVAGVKRNEQFF
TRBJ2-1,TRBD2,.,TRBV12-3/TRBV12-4,TGTGCCAGCAGTTTAGTAGCGGGAGTTTACAATGAGCAGTTCTTC,CASSLVAGVYNEQFF
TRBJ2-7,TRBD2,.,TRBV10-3,TGTGCCACCGTCTCGGGCCTAGCGGGTTCGCACGAGCAGTACTTC,CATVSGLAGSHEQYF
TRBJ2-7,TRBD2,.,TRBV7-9,TGTGCCAGCAGCTGGGGACTAGCGGGAACAACCTACGAGCAGTACTTC,CASSWGLAGTTYEQYF
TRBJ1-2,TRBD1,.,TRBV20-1,TGCAGTGCTAGAGATCAGGGGGGCAACTATGGCTACACCTTC,CSARDQGGNYGYTF